Sequencing of this TCR beta chain was carried out in a study of Graves' ophthalmopathy and Graves' hyperthyroidism. Findings and limits, study-wide: The majority of expanded thyroid clonotypes above 0.001 frequency also occurred in blood.

Hyperthyroidism counted as stable given no ophthalmopathy within 18 months of follow-up. Newly diagnosed, the hyperthyroidism patients had under 2 months' duration and were aged 18 to 65. It was from about 10 ml of fresh peripheral blood that the PBMCs came. Regarding this clonotype: Antigen: not known.

The J segment lost 2 bases and the V segment lost 1 base, leaving 2 bases of the junction unmatched. The germline gives CDR1 DFQATT, CDR2 SNEGSKA (reference sequence). The CDR3 totals 14 residues. RNA served as the template for amplifying TCR beta CDR3 regions. RT-PCR with HTBI primers came first, then second-round multiplex PCR. TCRdb ran MiXCR on the multiplex PCR reads and lists one entry per CDR3 protein. Of hundreds of thousands of distinct CDR3 sequences listed, 22% were seen once; the top ten hold more than 5.5%. The chain carries TRBV20-1 and TRBJ1-5, with 7 positions matching TRBD1. Sample: peripheral blood. The clonotype was recovered from a woman in her late teens or twenties with stable Graves' hyperthyroidism. Some clones in this sample may be carry-over from other donors' samples. As DNA, the CDR3 is TGCAGTGCTAGAGGCGACAGGGGCAATCAGCCCCAGCATTTT. Protein: CSARGDRGNQPQHF.